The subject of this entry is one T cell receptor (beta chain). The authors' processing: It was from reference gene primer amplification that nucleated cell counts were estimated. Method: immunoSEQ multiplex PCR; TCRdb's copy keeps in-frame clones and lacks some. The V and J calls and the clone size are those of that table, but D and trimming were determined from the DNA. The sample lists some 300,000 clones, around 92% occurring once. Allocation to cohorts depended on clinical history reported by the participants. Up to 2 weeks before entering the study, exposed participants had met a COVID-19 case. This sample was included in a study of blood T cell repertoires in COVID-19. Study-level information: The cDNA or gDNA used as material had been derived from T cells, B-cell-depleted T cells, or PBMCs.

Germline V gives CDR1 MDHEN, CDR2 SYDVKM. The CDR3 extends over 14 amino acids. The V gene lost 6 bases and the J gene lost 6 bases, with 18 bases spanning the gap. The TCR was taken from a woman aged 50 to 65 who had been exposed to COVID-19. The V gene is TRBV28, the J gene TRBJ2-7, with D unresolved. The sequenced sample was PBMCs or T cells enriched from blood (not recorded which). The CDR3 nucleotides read TGTGCCAGCAGGTTTCCGACAACCCCGTCCGAGCAGTACTTC. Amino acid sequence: CASRFPTTPSEQYF. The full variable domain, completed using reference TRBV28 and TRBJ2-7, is DVKVTQSSRYLVKRTGEKVFLECVQDMDHENMFWYRQDPGLGLRLIYFSYDVKMKEKGDIPEGYSVSREKKERFSLILESASTNQTSMYLCASRFPTTPSEQYFGPGTRLTVT.